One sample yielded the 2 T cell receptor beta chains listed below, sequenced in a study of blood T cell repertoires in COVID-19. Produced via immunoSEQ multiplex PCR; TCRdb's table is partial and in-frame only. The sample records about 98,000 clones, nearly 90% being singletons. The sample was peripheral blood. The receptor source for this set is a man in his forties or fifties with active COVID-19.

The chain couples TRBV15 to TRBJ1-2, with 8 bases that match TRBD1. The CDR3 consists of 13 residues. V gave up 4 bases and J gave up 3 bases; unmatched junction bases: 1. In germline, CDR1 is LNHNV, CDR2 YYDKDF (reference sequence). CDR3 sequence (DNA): TGTGCCACCAGCATGGACAGGGACTATGGCTACACCTTC. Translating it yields CATSMDRDYGYTF.

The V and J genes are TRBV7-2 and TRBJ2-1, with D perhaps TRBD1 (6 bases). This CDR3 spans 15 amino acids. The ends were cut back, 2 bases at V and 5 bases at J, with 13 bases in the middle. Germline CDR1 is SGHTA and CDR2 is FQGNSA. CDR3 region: CASSLSGEHNNEQFF. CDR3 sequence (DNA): TGTGCCAGCAGCTTATCAGGGGAACATAACAATGAGCAGTTCTTC.